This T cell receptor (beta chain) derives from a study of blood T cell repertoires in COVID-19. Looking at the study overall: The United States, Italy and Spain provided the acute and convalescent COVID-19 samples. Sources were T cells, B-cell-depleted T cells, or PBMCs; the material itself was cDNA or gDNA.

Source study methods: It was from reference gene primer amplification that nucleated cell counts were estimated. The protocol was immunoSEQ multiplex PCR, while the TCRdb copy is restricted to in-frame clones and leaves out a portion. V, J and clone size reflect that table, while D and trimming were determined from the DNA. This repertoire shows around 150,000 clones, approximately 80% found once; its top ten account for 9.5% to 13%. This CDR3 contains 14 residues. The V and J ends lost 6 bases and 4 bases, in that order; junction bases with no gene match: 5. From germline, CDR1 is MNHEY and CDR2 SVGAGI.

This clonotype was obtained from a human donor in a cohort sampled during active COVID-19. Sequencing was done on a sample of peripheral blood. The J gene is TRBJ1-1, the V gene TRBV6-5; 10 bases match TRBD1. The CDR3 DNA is TGTGCCAGCAGAAGACAGGGGGCGGGCACTGAAGCTTTCTTT. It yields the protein CASRRQGAGTEAFF.